This T cell receptor (beta chain) is from a study of CD8 T cells in Susac syndrome. Random hexamers were used to reverse transcribe the RNA input (about 0.45 to 1 ug). TCRdb re-called the immunoSEQ multiplex PCR reads with MiXCR, one entry per CDR3 protein. The data show approximately 270,000 distinct CDR3 sequences, 80% to 95% seen once. The clonotype originates from a human donor with multiple sclerosis. Sequenced material: CD4+ T cells from PBMCs.

In nucleotides, the CDR3 is TGTGCCAGCAGTTGGACGGGGGAGGACAAAAACATTCAGTACTTC. Translating gives CASSWTGEDKNIQYF. The rearrangement joins TRBV6-6 to TRBJ2-4; a possible D gene is TRBD2 (6 bases). The V gene's germline CDR1 is MNHNY and CDR2 SVGAGI (reference sequence). The CDR3 totals 15 residues. Trimming pared 4 bases from V and 3 bases from J, leaving 13 bases between.